A single sample is the source of the 19 T cell receptor beta chains below, sequenced in a study of human T cells and chemical hapten exposure. Documented time point: patch test 2, 6 weeks after DPC sensitization. Sample treatment: therapeutic diphenylcyclopropenone sensitization with weekly scalp DPC. From the RACE reads, TCRdb called clonotypes with MiXCR, one entry per CDR3 protein. The sample lists about 110,000 distinct CDR3 sequences; about a tenth were seen once. The sample here was whole blood, taken in connection with sensitization to the hapten diphenylcyclopropenone (DPC). Receptors were obtained from a woman aged 40 to 50 with alopecia areata. Some clones in this sample may be carry-over from other donors' samples.

This clonotype was seen repeatedly, ten times or more. J is TRBJ2-4 and V is TRBV18; 11 bases map to TRBD2. J lost 3 bases, V lost 2 bases, and 3 bases had no gene match. CDR3 length: 16 residues. In germline, CDR1 is KGHSH, CDR2 LQKENI. The CDR3 loop reads CASSPRLAGGKNIQYF. The CDR3 DNA follows: TGTGCCAGCTCACCAAGGCTAGCGGGGGGCAAAAACATTCAGTACTTC.

CDR3 bases: TGTGCCAGCAGAGGATACGGGCGGAATAATTCACCCCTCCACTTT. Translating it yields CASRGYGRNNSPLHF. The chain couples TRBV11-2 to TRBJ1-6; D not resolved. Germline values: CDR1 SGHAT, CDR2 FQNNGV. The CDR3 spans 15 residues. V was cut by 6 bases and J by 5 bases, with 14 bases left in between.

This clonotype has a count of ten or more. The chain joins TRBV3-2 to TRBJ2-7; the D segment call TRBD1 is taken from the table without a DNA check. TRBV3-2 is marked as a pseudogene. The CDR3 contains 16 residues. The CDR3 DNA follows: TGTGCCAGCAGCCAAGATGGGGCGCCGATCTCCTACGAGCAGTACTTC. This translates into CASSQDGAPISYEQYF.

This clonotype was counted only a few times. The genes are TRBV6-5 and TRBJ2-2; 8 bases align to TRBD1. There are 16 residues in the CDR3. Germline assignment: CDR1 MNHEY and CDR2 SVGAGI. V dropped 7 bases and J dropped 7; count of bases not matched to a gene: 14. The CDR3 DNA is TGTGCCAGCAACCAAGGACAGGGCGGTAATAACGGGGAGCTGTTTTTT. Residues: CASNQGQGGNNGELFF.

This clonotype came up many times. The chain's CDR3 is CASSLITGSSYNEQFF. The CDR3 region has the DNA TGTGCCAGCAGCCTTATCACCGGGTCCTCCTACAATGAGCAGTTCTTC. The V call is TRBV12-3 or TRBV12-4, the J call TRBJ2-1; D gene unclear. The CDR3 is made up of 16 amino acids. V was shortened by 6 bases and J by 0 bases, with 15 bases between the two germline ends.

The chain uses TRBV6-2 or TRBV6-3 and TRBJ1-1; D call uncertain. The CDR3 covers 14 residues. Germline-derived CDR1 and CDR2 are MNHEY and SVGEGT. V shed 2 bases and J shed 0 bases, with 7 bases lying between them. The CDR3 spells CASSYTEMNTEAFF. The CDR3 nucleotides are TGTGCCAGCAGTTACACGGAGATGAACACTGAAGCTTTCTTT.

V and J are TRBV10-3 and TRBJ2-2; no firm D call. The CDR3 runs to 16 residues. The V and J ends lost 6 bases and 0 bases respectively, with 14 bases between them. Looked up from germline, CDR1 is ENHRY and CDR2 is SYGVKD. CDR3 DNA: TGTGCCATCAGCACACCCTCCTCCCCGAACACCGGGGAGCTGTTTTTT. Translation: CAISTPSSPNTGELFF.

This clonotype occurred many times. J is TRBJ2-6 and V is TRBV5-4; a possible D gene is TRBD1 (6 bases). V was shortened by 4 bases and J by 1 base, with 18 bases between the two germline ends. CDR3 length equals 18 residues. CDR1 SGHNT and CDR2 YYREEE come from the germline V gene (reference sequence). DNA of the CDR3: TGTGCCAGCAGCGGTTACAGGGAAACCGTGTCTGGGGCCAACGTCCTGACTTTC. As protein: CASSGYRETVSGANVLTF.

This clonotype was seen many times. The gene calls are TRBV15 and TRBJ1-6, with 7 bases fitting TRBD1. CDR1 is LNHNV, CDR2 YYDKDF, per germline (reference sequence). The CDR3 contains 15 residues. J lost 7 bases, V lost 1 base, and 4 bases had no gene match. CDR3 region: CATSRAGTANSPLHF. The CDR3 bases are TGTGCCACCAGCAGAGCCGGGACAGCAAATTCACCCCTCCACTTT.

This clonotype has only a few counts. The chain combines TRBV12-3 or TRBV12-4 with TRBJ1-5, with 7 bases identical to TRBD1. The CDR3 consists of 14 residues. After removal of 6 bases from V and 3 bases from J, the junction contained 5 bases not matched to a gene. CDR3 protein: CASRPGQDNQPQHF. DNA for the CDR3: TGTGCCAGCAGGCCCGGACAGGACAATCAGCCCCAGCATTTT.

In this sample, this clonotype turned up a few times. This chain connects TRBV20-1 to TRBJ2-3, with D perhaps matching TRBD2 (6 bases). Germline values: CDR1 DFQATT, CDR2 SNEGSKA (reference sequence). The length of the CDR3 is 17 residues. V gave up 1 base and J gave up 5 bases, with 22 bases separating them. The CDR3 DNA follows: TGCAGTGCTAGAGCCCGAAGAGTAGCGGTACGCTTAGATACGCAGTATTTT. It translates to CSARARRVAVRLDTQYF.

The genes are TRBV7-3 and TRBJ2-1; D ambiguous. Trimming removed 5 bases at V and 10 bases at J, with 15 bases between. The CDR3 runs to 13 residues. Germline loops: CDR1 SGHTA, CDR2 FQGTGA. The CDR3: CASSRAYGEEQFF. The DNA of the CDR3 is TGTGCCAGCAGCCGGGCCTATGGGGAAGAGCAGTTCTTC.

This clonotype was observed at least ten times. CDR3 amino acids: CASSLETSGATTQYF. The CDR3 DNA sequence: TGTGCCAGCAGCCTCGAGACTAGCGGGGCCACCACCCAGTACTTC. The rearrangement joins TRBV7-6 to TRBJ2-5; 11 positions agree with TRBD2. CDR1 SGHVS and CDR2 FNYEAQ come from the germline V gene. With V trimmed by 5 bases and J by 8 bases, 10 bases remained unmatched. The CDR3 contains 15 residues.

The chain couples TRBV12-3 or TRBV12-4 to TRBJ1-1; D remains unclear. The CDR3 totals 14 residues. V was trimmed by 6 bases and J by 0 bases, leaving 11 bases between them. CDR3 nucleotides: TGTGCCAGCAGCCAGACAAGAATGAACACTGAAGCTTTCTTT. Translation: CASSQTRMNTEAFF.

This clonotype was seen a handful of times. V gene TRBV20-1 combines with J gene TRBJ1-1; a possible D gene is TRBD1 (5 bases). Germline V CDR1 and CDR2: DFQATT, SNEGSKA (reference sequence). V was trimmed by 6 bases and J by 6 bases, leaving 20 bases between them. The CDR3 extends over 14 amino acids. This CDR3 reads CSARNRLGHPEAFF. As DNA, the CDR3 is TGCAGTGCGCGAAACAGGTTGGGGCATCCTGAAGCTTTCTTT.

The chain joins TRBV4-3 to TRBJ2-6, with 9 bases lining up with TRBD1. Germline trimming cut 4 bases from V and 2 bases from J; bases unmatched to any gene: 15. This CDR3 is 20 amino acids long. Germline V gene data show CDR1 as LGHNA and CDR2 as YSLEER. The CDR3 sequence is CASSPSPGQGLAAGANVLTF. The DNA of the CDR3 is TGCGCCAGCAGCCCCTCTCCGGGACAGGGCTTAGCTGCTGGGGCCAACGTCCTGACTTTC.

This clonotype has at least ten counts. The J gene is TRBJ2-1, the V gene TRBV4-3; D perhaps matches TRBD1 (5 bases). The V gene's germline CDR1 is LGHNA and CDR2 YSLEER. Trimming cost V 4 bases and J 0 bases, with 19 bases left between them. This CDR3 has 18 amino acids. CDR3 region: CASSPEPRGTSSYNEQFF. CDR3 nucleotides: TGCGCCAGCAGCCCCGAGCCAAGGGGAACCAGCTCCTACAATGAGCAGTTCTTC.

This clonotype has more than one count but fewer than ten. This chain links TRBV20-1 with TRBJ2-1, with 7 nucleotides matching TRBD1. V shed 6 bases and J 9 bases; nucleotides not matched to a gene: 8. The CDR3 spans 12 residues. Germline CDR1 and CDR2: DFQATT and SNEGSKA (reference sequence). The CDR3 protein is CSAITGVGEQFF. CDR3 in DNA: TGCAGTGCCATAACAGGGGTCGGTGAGCAGTTCTTC.

This clonotype occurred many times. The chain couples TRBV12-3 or TRBV12-4 to TRBJ2-5; TRBD2 might be the D (6 bases). Trimming pared 7 bases from V and 2 bases from J, leaving 14 bases between. The CDR3 runs to 14 residues. The CDR3: CASTGVGLQETQYF. The CDR3 coding sequence is TGTGCCAGCACTGGGGTTGGACTACAAGAGACCCAGTACTTC.